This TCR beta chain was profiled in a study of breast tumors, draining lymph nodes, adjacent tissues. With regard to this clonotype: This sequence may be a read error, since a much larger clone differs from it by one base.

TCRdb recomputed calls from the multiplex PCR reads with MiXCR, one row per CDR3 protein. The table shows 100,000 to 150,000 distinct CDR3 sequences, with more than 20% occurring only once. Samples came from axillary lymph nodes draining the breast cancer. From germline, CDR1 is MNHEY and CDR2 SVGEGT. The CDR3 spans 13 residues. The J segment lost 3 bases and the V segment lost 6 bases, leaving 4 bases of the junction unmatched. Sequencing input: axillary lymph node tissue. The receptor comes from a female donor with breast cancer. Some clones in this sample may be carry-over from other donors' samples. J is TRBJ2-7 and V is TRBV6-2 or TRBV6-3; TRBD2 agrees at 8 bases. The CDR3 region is CASRGTSRYEQYF. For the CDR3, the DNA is TGTGCCAGCAGAGGGACTAGTCGCTACGAGCAGTACTTC.